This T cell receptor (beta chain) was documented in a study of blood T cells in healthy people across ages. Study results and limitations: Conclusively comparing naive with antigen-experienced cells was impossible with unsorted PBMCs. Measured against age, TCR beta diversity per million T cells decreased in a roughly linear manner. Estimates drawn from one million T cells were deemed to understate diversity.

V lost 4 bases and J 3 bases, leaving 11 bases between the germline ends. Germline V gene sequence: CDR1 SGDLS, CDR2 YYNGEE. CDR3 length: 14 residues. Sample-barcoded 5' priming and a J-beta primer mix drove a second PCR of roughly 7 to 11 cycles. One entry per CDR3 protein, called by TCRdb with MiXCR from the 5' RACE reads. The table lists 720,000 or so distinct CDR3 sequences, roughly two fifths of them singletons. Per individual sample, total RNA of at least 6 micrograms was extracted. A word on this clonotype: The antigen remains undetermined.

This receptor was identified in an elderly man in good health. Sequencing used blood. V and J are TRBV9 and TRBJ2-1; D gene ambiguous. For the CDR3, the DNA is TGTGCCAGCAGCCCGCCCGAGAGCTACAATGAGCAGTTCTTC. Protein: CASSPPESYNEQFF.